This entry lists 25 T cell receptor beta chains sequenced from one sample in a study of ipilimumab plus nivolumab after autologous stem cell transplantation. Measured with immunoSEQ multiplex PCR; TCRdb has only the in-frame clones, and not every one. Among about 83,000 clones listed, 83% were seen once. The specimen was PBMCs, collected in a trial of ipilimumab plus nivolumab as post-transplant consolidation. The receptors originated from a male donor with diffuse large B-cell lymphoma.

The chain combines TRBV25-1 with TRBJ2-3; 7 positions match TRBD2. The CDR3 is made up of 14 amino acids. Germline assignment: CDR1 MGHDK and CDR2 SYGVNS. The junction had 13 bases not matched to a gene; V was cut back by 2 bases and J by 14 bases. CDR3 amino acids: CASSEHSGTTIPYF. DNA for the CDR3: TGTGCCAGCAGTGAACATTCCGGGACTACCATCCCGTATTTT. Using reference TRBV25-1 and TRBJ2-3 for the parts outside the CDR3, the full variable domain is EADIYQTPRYLVIGTGKKITLECSQTMGHDKMYWYQQDPGMELHLIHYSYGVNSTEKGDLSSESTVSRIRTEHFPLTLESARPSHTSQYLCASSEHSGTTIPYFGPGTRLTVL.

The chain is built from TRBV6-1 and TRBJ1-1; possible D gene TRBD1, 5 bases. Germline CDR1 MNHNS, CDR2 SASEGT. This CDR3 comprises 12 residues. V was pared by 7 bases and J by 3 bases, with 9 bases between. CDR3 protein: CASIGDHTEAFF. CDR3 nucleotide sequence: TGTGCCAGCATTGGGGACCACACTGAAGCTTTCTTT.

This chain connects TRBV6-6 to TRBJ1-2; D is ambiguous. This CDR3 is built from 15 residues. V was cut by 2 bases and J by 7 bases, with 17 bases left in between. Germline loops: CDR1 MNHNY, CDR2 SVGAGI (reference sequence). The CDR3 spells CASSYDPGGWRGYTF. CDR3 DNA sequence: TGTGCCAGCAGTTACGATCCGGGAGGATGGCGTGGCTACACCTTC.

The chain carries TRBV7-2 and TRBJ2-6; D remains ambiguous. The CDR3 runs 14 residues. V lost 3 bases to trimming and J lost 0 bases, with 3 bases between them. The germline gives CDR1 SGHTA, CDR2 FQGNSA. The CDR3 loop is CASSLTSGANVLTF. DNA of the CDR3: TGTGCCAGCAGCTTGACCTCTGGGGCCAACGTCCTGACTTTC.

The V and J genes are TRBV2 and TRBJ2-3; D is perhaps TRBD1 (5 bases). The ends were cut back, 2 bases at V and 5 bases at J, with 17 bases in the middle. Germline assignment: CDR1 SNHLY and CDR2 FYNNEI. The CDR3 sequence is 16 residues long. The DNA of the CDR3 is TGTGCCAGCAGTGAATATAAAACAGGCTATCGAGATACGCAGTATTTT. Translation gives CASSEYKTGYRDTQYF.

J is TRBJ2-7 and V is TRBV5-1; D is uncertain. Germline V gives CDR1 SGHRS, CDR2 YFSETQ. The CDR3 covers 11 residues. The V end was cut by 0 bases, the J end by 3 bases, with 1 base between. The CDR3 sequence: CASSLDYEQYF. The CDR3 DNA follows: TGCGCCAGCAGCTTGGACTACGAGCAGTACTTC.

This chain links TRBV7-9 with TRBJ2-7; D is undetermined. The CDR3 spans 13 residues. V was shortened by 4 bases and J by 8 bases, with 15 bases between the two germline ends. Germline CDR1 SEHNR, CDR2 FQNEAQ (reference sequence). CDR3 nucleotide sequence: TGTGCCAGCAGCTCCAACAGTCAAAGTAAGCAGTACTTC. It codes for CASSSNSQSKQYF.

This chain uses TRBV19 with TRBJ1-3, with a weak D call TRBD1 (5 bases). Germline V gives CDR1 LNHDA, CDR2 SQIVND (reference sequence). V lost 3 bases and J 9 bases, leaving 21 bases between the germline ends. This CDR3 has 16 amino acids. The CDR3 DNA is TGTGCCAGTAGTATTGCAGGAGGGACCCTGAGGGGCACCATATATTTT. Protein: CASSIAGGTLRGTIYF.

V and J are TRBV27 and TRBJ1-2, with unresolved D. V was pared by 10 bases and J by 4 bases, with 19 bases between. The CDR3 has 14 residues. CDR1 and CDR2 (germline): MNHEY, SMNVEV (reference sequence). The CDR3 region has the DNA TGTGCCACTCGAATAGGAGGGCCTATCTATGGCTACACCTTC. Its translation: CATRIGGPIYGYTF.

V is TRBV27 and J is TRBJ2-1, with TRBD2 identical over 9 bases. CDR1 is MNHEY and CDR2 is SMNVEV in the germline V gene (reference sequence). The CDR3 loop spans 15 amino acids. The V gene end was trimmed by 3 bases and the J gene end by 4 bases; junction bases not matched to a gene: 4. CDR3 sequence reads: CASSFSGGGYNEQFF. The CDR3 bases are TGTGCCAGCAGTTTTAGCGGGGGAGGATACAATGAGCAGTTCTTC.

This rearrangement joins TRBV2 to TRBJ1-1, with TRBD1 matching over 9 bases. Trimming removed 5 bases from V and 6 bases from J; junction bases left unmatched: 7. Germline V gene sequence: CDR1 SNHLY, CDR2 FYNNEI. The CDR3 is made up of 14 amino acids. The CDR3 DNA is TGTGCCAGCAGTCAGGACAGGGGTTCCCCTGAAGCTTTCTTT. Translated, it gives CASSQDRGSPEAFF.

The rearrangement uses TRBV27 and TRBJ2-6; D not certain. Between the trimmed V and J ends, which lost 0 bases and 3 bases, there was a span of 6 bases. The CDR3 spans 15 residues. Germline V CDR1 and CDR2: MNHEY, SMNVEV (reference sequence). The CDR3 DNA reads TGTGCCAGCAGTTTATCATGGGGTGGGGCCAACGTCCTGACTTTC. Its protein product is CASSLSWGGANVLTF.

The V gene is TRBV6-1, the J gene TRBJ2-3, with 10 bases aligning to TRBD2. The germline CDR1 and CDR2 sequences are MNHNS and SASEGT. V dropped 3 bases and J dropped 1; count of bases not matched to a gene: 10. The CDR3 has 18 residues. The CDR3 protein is CASSEEGSLAGGTDTQYF. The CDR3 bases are TGTGCCAGCAGTGAGGAGGGTAGTCTAGCGGGGGGCACAGATACGCAGTATTTT.

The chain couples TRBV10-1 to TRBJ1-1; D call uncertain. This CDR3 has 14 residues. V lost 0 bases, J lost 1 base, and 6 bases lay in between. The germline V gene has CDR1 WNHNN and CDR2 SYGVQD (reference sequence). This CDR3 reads CASSESTPNTEAFF. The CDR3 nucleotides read TGCGCCAGCAGTGAGTCGACCCCGAACACTGAAGCTTTCTTT.

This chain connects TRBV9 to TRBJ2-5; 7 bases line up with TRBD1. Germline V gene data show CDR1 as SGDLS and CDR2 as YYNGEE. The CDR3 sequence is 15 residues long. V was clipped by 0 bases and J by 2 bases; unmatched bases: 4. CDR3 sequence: CASSVGGGLQETQYF. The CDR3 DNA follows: TGTGCCAGCAGCGTAGGAGGGGGCCTACAAGAGACCCAGTACTTC.

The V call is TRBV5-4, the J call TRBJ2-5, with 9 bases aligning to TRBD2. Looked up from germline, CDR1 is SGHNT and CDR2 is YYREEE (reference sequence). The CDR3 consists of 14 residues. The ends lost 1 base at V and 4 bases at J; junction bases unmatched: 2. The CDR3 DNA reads TGTGCCAGCAGCTTGACGCGGGGGGGAGAGACCCAGTACTTC. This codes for CASSLTRGGETQYF.

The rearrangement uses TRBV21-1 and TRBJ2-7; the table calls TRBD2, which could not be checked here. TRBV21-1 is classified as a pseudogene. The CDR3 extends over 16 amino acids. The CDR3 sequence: CASSKARERLNYEQYF. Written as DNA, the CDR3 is TGTGCCAGCAGCAAAGCGCGGGAAAGGTTGAACTACGAGCAGTACTTC.

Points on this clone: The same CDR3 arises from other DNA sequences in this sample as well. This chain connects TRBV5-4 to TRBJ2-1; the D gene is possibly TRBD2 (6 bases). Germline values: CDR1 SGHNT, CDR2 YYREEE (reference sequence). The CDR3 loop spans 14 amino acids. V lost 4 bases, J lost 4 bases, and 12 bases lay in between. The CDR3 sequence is CASSPGGVYNEQFF. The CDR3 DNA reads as TGTGCCAGCAGCCCGGGCGGGGTATACAATGAGCAGTTCTTC.

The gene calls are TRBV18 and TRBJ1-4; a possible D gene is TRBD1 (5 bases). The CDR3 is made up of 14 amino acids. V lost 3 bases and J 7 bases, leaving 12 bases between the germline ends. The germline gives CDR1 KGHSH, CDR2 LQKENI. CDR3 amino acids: CASSPRDAGEKLFF. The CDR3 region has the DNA TGTGCCAGCTCACCCCGGGACGCAGGTGAAAAACTGTTTTTT.

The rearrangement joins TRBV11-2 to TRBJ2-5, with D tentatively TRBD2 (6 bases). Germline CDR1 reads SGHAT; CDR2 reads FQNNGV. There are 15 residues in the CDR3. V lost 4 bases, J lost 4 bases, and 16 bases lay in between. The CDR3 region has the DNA TGTGCCAGCAGCTCCCTCGGAGGGGTGTCAGAGACCCAGTACTTC. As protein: CASSSLGGVSETQYF. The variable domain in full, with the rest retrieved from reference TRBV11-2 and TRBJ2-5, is EAGVAQSPRYKIIEKRQSVAFWCNPISGHATLYWYQQILGQGPKLLIQFQNNGVVDDSQLPKDRFSAERLKGVDSTLKIQPAKLEDSAVYLCASSSLGGVSETQYFGPGTRLLVL.

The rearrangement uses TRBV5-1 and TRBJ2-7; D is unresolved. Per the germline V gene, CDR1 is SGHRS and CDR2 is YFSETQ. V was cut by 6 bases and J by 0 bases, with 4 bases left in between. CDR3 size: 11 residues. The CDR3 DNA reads TGCGCCAGCACCCTCTCCTACGAGCAGTACTTC. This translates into CASTLSYEQYF.

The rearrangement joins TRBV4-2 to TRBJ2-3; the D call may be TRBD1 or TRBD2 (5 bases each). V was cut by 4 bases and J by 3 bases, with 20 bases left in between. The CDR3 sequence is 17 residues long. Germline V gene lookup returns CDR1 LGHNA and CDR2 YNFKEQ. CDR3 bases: TGTGCCAGCAGCCCTCGGTCAGCGGACACTTTAACAGATACGCAGTATTTT. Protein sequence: CASSPRSADTLTDTQYF.

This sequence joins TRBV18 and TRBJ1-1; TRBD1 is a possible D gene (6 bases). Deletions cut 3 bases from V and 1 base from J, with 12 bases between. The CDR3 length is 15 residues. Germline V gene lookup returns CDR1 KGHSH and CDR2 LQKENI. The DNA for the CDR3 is TGTGCCAGCTCACCTCCCGGGACAAAGAACACTGAAGCTTTCTTT. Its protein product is CASSPPGTKNTEAFF.

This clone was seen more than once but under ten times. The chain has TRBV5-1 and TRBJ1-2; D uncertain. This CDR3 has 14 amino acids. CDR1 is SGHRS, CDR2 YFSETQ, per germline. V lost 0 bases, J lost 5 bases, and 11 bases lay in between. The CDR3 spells CASSLAVGGYGYTF. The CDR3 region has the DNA TGCGCCAGCAGCTTGGCCGTGGGCGGGTATGGCTACACCTTC.

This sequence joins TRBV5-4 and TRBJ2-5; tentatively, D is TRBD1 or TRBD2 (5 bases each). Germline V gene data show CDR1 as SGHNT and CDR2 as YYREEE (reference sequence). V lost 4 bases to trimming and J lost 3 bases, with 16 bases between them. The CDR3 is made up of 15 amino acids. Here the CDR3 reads CASSGAGKLKETQYF. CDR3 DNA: TGTGCCAGCAGCGGGGCCGGGAAACTCAAAGAGACCCAGTACTTC.